The rows below give T cell receptor beta chains drawn from one sample of a study of siplizumab effects on memory and regulatory T cells. Sequenced by immunoSEQ multiplex PCR; TCRdb stores in-frame clones only, minus some. The table has 90,000 to 110,000 clones, about 92% seen once. Specimen: CD4+ T cells sorted from blood. Source of these receptors: a human donor in good health. Each CDR3 is given without its conserved first and last residue. A D gene is named only where the DNA matches it firmly.

>TRBV5-1|TRBD2
ASSSGGGHTQY
>TRBV6-5|-
ASRNPLSTDTQY
>TRBV18|-
ASSPPGVPGHYGYT
>TRBV11-2|-
ASSLWSNTEAF
>TRBV27|-
ASSWDNQETQY
>TRBV6-6|-
ASSYRAGITGELF
>TRBV19|-
ASSPISFSLNQPQH
>TRBV4-1|-
ASRGLRRGTEAF
>TRBV5-1|-
ASDLGPSGGELF
>TRBV7-8|-
ASSLLRGGETQY
>TRBV6-1|-
ASSEAGRREGNEQF
>TRBV5-1|TRBD2
ASSLIGGGVYNEQF
>TRBV7-2|-
ASSLVVHEQY
>TRBV18|TRBD1
ASSPTDRGRTEAF
>TRBV5-4|-
ASSPGTSTDTQY
>TRBV4-3|-
ASSLSGLQETQY
>TRBV7-8|TRBD1
ASSSTGANTEAF
>TRBV9|-
ASSVGTGMEQPQH
>TRBV6-5|-
ASSFSGALRDTQY
>TRBV19|TRBD2
ASSRGTSGIRETQY
>TRBV11-1|TRBD1
ASSLEQGGTEAF
>TRBV2|TRBD1
ASRYDRGPNQPQH
>TRBV4-3|TRBD2
ASSQFSGGRGTDTQY
>TRBV5-1|TRBD1
ASSNRQGASGYT
>TRBV18|-
ASSLDRNYGYT
>TRBV9|-
ASSPEGGRGYT
>TRBV15|-
ATSGGTRGGELF
>TRBV5-5|-
ASSTSGRTTEAF
>TRBV5-1|-
ASSLSSQANEKLF
>TRBV5-1|-
ASSSSSMNTEAF
>TRBV6-5|-
ASSLAPPVSNQPQH
>TRBV18|-
ASSPVTGPSTDTQY
>TRBV30|-
AWQPRDNRNQPQH
>TRBV19|-
ASSRRGGTEAF
>TRBV9|TRBD1
ASSRGQGSDEQY
>TRBV10-3|-
AISENTDTQY
>TRBV5-1|TRBD1
ASGRQGLNTEAF
>TRBV5-6|-
ASSLEARGDGETQY
>TRBV5-1|TRBD1
ASSQGQLQETQY
>TRBV2|-
ASSDVVSGANVLT
>TRBV2|-
ASSVTGSNSPLH
>TRBV6-6|TRBD1
ASSTPPGQALNEQF
>TRBV6-5|-
ASSYSWTARNTIY
>TRBV6-5|-
ASSYSLQSSGNTIY
>TRBV5-4|-
ASSPEGPETQY
>TRBV27|TRBD2
ASSATRTSGYNEQF
>TRBV5-4|-
ASSHKGEPNQPQH
>TRBV7-8|TRBD2
ASTSLVSGGAYTGELF
>TRBV6-6|-
ASIHGGGEKLF
>TRBV7-2|-
ASSGAGYGYT
>TRBV5-4|-
ASSLGRGGNNEQF